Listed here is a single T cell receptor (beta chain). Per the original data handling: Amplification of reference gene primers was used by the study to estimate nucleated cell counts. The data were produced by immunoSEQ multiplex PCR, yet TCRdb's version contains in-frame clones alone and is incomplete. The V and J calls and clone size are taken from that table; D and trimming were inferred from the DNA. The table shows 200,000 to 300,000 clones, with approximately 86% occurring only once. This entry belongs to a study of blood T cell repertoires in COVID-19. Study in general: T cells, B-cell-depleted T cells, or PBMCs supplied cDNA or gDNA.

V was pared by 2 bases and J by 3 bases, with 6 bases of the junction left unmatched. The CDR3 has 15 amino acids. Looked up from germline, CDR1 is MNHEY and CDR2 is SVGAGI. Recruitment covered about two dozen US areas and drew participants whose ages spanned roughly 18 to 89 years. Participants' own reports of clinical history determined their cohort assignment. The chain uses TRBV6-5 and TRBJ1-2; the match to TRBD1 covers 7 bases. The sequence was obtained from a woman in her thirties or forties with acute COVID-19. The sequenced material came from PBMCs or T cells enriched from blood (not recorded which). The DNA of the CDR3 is TGTGCCAGCAGTTACAAATTCACAGGGGACTATGGCTACACCTTC. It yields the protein CASSYKFTGDYGYTF.